The subject of this entry is one T cell receptor (beta chain). Its specificity is not known. This sample was taken from a study of T cell responses to AZD1222 COVID-19 vaccine. Turning to the study itself: Second doses were pooled across both intervals (about 4 or about 12 weeks). Study-wide results and caveats: The donor cohort was predominantly white British with a female majority, and clonal diversity may have been underestimated. Spike-specific TCR breadth rose after two AZD1222 doses, and depth rose as well.

CDR3 length equals 12 residues. Germline V gives CDR1 SEHNR, CDR2 FQNEAQ (reference sequence). Deletions cut 5 bases from V and 4 bases from J, with 6 bases between. Profiling relied on immunoSEQ multiplex PCR, and the TCRdb table lists in-frame clones only, not all of them. The table includes fewer than 200,000 clones, about nine tenths detected once. The V and J genes are TRBV7-9 and TRBJ1-3, with unresolved D. The clonotype was recovered from an adult in good health. Specimen: peripheral blood, collected on day 0 of AZD1222 vaccination. The CDR3 reads CASSQVGNTIYF. Here the CDR3 DNA reads TGTGCCAGCAGCCAAGTCGGAAACACCATATATTTT. Full variable domain (remainder filled in from reference TRBV7-9 and TRBJ1-3): DTGVSQNPRHKITKRGQNVTFRCDPISEHNRLYWYRQTLGQGPEFLTYFQNEAQLEKSRLLSDRFSAERPKGSFSTLEIQRTEQGDSAMYLCASSQVGNTIYFGEGSWLTVV.